This T cell receptor beta chain was sequenced in a study of PD-1 blockade in mismatch repair-deficient tumors. Study summary: Patients had more than ten mismatch repair-deficient cancer types, all previously treated and progressing. Broader study findings: After pembrolizumab, tumor-resident clones rose rapidly, then generally contracted before radiologic responses.

About this clone: Its antigen is unidentified.

Only in-frame clones appear in the TCRdb table, and some are missing; sequencing was by immunoSEQ multiplex PCR. The sample has 50,000 or so clones, roughly 82% seen once; the top ten hold around 3.5%. The CDR3 consists of 14 residues. Deletions cut 2 bases from V and 5 bases from J, with 10 bases between. Germline values: CDR1 MDHEN, CDR2 SYDVKM. The source is an adult with mismatch repair-deficient cancer. The chain carries TRBV28 and TRBJ1-5; D gene uncertain. The sample in question was PBMCs, obtained before pembrolizumab treatment. The CDR3 DNA is TGTGCCAGCAGTTTAAGGGATGGGCATCAGCCCCAGCATTTT. Translated: CASSLRDGHQPQHF. The full variable domain, completed using reference TRBV28 and TRBJ1-5, is DVKVTQSSRYLVKRTGEKVFLECVQDMDHENMFWYRQDPGLGLRLIYFSYDVKMKEKGDIPEGYSVSREKKERFSLILESASTNQTSMYLCASSLRDGHQPQHFGDGTRLSIL.